This T cell receptor beta chain was documented in a study of cytomegalovirus exposure and HLA in healthy donors. For the study at large: In an early release, HLA-typed donors contributed tens of millions of unique TCR sequences.

A word on this clone: Its antigen remains unidentified.

Whole-study results and caveats: A later analysis appeared to link common viral pathogens to several of the most significant clusters.

Vbeta (60) and Jbeta (13) primers were used in the PCR. Produced via immunoSEQ multiplex PCR; TCRdb's table is partial and in-frame only. This sample has more than 200,000 clones, with over 75% found just once. The germline V and J ends were trimmed by 9 bases and 9 bases, with 17 bases remaining between them. The CDR3 covers 12 residues. CDR1 is ENHRY and CDR2 is SYGVKD in the germline V gene. The sequencing sample was made of PBMCs. This clonotype was sampled from a man aged 18 to 29 in good health and CMV-seronegative. V gene TRBV10-3 combines with J gene TRBJ1-1; D might be TRBD1 (5 bases). The CDR3 region has the DNA TGTGCCATAATTTCGGAGGGGAGTAAAGCTTTCTTT. It codes for CAIISEGSKAFF.